Sequencing of this T cell receptor beta chain was carried out in a study of blood T cells in healthy people across ages. CDR1 MNHNS and CDR2 SASEGT come from the germline V gene. The CDR3 extends over 14 amino acids. The use of a sample-barcoded 5' primer and a J-beta primer mix characterized a second PCR of about 6 to 11 cycles. MiXCR, run by TCRdb on the 5' RACE reads, gives a single entry per CDR3 protein. The sample has over a million distinct CDR3 sequences; 55% to 75% are singletons. This chain joins TRBV6-1 and TRBJ2-5, with 7 bases identical to TRBD1. The end of the DNA is better explained by TRBJ2-7, so the J call may be wrong. The source material was blood. The TCR comes from a young man in good health. CDR3 sequence (DNA): TGTGCCAGCAGTGAGGGGACAGTCGTCGACGAGCAGTACTTC. Translated: CASSEGTVVDEQYF.